The text below deals with one TCR beta chain. In Seattle, patients joined the study during active infection and were tracked longitudinally. As processed by the authors: For nucleated cells, counts were estimated from reference gene primer amplification. Produced via immunoSEQ multiplex PCR; TCRdb's table is partial and in-frame only. That table supplies the V and J calls and clone size; D and trimming were determined from the DNA. The sample has roughly 230,000 clones; nearly 90% are singletons. CDR3 length: 15 amino acids. The V gene's germline CDR1 is SGHNT and CDR2 YYREEE (reference sequence). The germline V and J ends were trimmed by 2 bases and 1 base, with 9 bases remaining between them. These data come from a study of blood T cell repertoires in COVID-19. Looking at the study overall: The study drew acute and convalescent COVID-19 samples from the United States, Italy and Spain. Sources were T cells, B-cell-depleted T cells, or PBMCs; the material itself was cDNA or gDNA.

This receptor was identified in a woman aged 55-70 years with COVID-19, enrolled during active disease. The genes are TRBV5-4 and TRBJ2-2; possible D gene TRBD1, 6 bases. The sequencing input was peripheral blood. Written as DNA, the CDR3 is TGTGCCAGCAGCTTCGACAGGAGGAACACCGGGGAGCTGTTTTTT. Translating gives CASSFDRRNTGELFF.